This T cell receptor beta chain was sequenced for a study of neoadjuvant anti-PD-1 for oral cavity cancer. Study-level background: Before surgery, most patients got three to four biweekly 3 mg/kg nivolumab doses.

No culture or expansion preceded analysis of these blood cells. Six replicates per PBMC sample, mostly from roughly 450 ng of genomic DNA. Assay used: immunoSEQ multiplex PCR; TCRdb lists only in-frame clones, some missing. The data contain more than 10,000 clones, about three fifths of them singletons. Source: PBMCs, taken before nivolumab (anti-PD-1) treatment. This TCR came from a person aged 35-79 years with oral cavity squamous cell carcinoma.

CDR3 region: CASSFGGRGNQPQHF. The CDR3 bases are TGTGCCAGCAGCTTCGGGGGGCGCGGTAATCAGCCCCAGCATTTT. J is TRBJ1-5 and V is TRBV5-6; a weak D match, TRBD1 (6 bases). The V gene lost 2 bases and the J gene lost 4 bases, with 13 bases spanning the gap. The germline CDR1 and CDR2 sequences are SGHDT and YYEEEE. This CDR3 has 15 amino acids.